These T cell receptor beta chains were read from a single sample in a study of blood T cell repertoires in COVID-19. Method: immunoSEQ multiplex PCR; TCRdb's copy keeps in-frame clones and lacks some. The sample yields 130,000 or so clones, 84% seen once. Sequenced sample: PBMCs or T cells enriched from blood (not recorded which). These receptors were taken from a young woman who had recovered from COVID-19. The CDR3 runs from the conserved cysteine through the conserved F or W. Fields, in order: CDR3 DNA, CDR3 protein, D gene, J gene, clone size, V gene. The D gene is left open where the match is weak. The size of a clone is reported for some rows only, either as once, few or many, or as a class for expanded clones.

TGTGCCAGCAGTCAACCCGGGACAGCTAGCACAGATACGCAGTATTTT	CASSQPGTASTDTQYF	TRBD1	TRBJ2-3	.	TRBV27
TGTGCCAGCAGCTTAGTGCAGGGCCCAGGGGAGACCCAGTACTTC	CASSLVQGPGETQYF	.	TRBJ2-5	.	TRBV7-2
TGTGCCAGCAGTTCCCGGTGGAGGGATGGCTACACCTTC	CASSSRWRDGYTF	.	TRBJ1-2	.	TRBV28
TGTGCCAGCTCACCCAACACAGGCGGTGGGAACACCATATATTTT	CASSPNTGGGNTIYF	.	TRBJ1-3	.	TRBV18
TGTGCCAGCAGTTTAACAGGGCAGGCCGGGGAGCTGTTTTTT	CASSLTGQAGELFF	.	TRBJ2-2	.	TRBV28
TGTGCCAGCAGCCAAGATGAGGGCGGGTCCTACGAGCAGTACTTC	CASSQDEGGSYEQYF	.	TRBJ2-7	few	TRBV4-2
TGTGCCAGCAGCTTGGGAGCGCTGAGATACGAGCAGTACTTC	CASSLGALRYEQYF	.	TRBJ2-7	.	TRBV5-8
TGCGCCACCAAGGAGGGGTCGCCTAATGAAAAACTGTTTTTT	CATKEGSPNEKLFF	.	TRBJ1-4	.	TRBV5-1
TGTGCCAGAGTCCCCGGCGGCAGCACCGACTCTGGAAACACCATATATTTT	CARVPGGSTDSGNTIYF	.	TRBJ1-3	.	TRBV19
TGTGCCAGCAGCGTAAGGGCTAGCGGGCCCGGGGAGCTGTTTTTT	CASSVRASGPGELFF	TRBD2	TRBJ2-2	.	TRBV9
TGTGCCAGCAGCTTCTCAGGGGATATCGGGGAGCTGTTTTTT	CASSFSGDIGELFF	.	TRBJ2-2	.	TRBV11-2
TGTGCCAGCAGCTGGTCGATGGGGGGTGAAAAACTGTTTTTT	CASSWSMGGEKLFF	.	TRBJ1-4	.	TRBV5-6
TGTGCCAGCTCACCACTCACTAGCGGGAGTACCGGGGAGCTGTTTTTT	CASSPLTSGSTGELFF	TRBD2	TRBJ2-2	.	TRBV18
TGTGCCAGTTTCGAGGGAGGCCCCTACGAGCAGTACTTC	CASFEGGPYEQYF	.	TRBJ2-7	.	TRBV9
TGCGCCAGCAGCCAAGGCGGACAGGGCAAAGGGGAGTATGGCTACACCTTC	CASSQGGQGKGEYGYTF	TRBD1	TRBJ1-2	.	TRBV4-3
TGTGCCAGCAGCTTAATAGTAGCCACCACAGATACGCAGTATTTT	CASSLIVATTDTQYF	.	TRBJ2-3	.	TRBV7-9
TGTGCCACCAGCCCCCCGAGGGGAGGGCCTCTTAGCACAGATACGCAGTATTTT	CATSPPRGGPLSTDTQYF	TRBD2	TRBJ2-3	.	TRBV24-1
TGCGCCAGCAGCTTGGCCCCATCCGACAGCTTAGGACAGCCCCAGCATTTT	CASSLAPSDSLGQPQHF	.	TRBJ1-5	.	TRBV5-1
TGTGCCAGCAGCCAAAGGCGGGACCGCACCGGGGAGCTGTTTTTT	CASSQRRDRTGELFF	.	TRBJ2-2	.	TRBV14
TGTGCCAGTAGTATAGATCTTGACAGTAACTATGGCTACACCTTC	CASSIDLDSNYGYTF	.	TRBJ1-2	.	TRBV19
TGTGCCTGGAGTGTACTTGGGCGCAATCAGCCCCAGCATTTT	CAWSVLGRNQPQHF	.	TRBJ1-5	.	TRBV30
TGTGCCAGCAGCAAAACAGGGGTGGCACTGAGGGAACAAGAGACCCAGTACTTC	CASSKTGVALREQETQYF	.	TRBJ2-5	.	TRBV21-1
TGTGCCAGCAGTTTATTAACCGAGACAGGGATCTCCTACAATGAGCAGTTCTTC	CASSLLTETGISYNEQFF	TRBD1	TRBJ2-1	.	TRBV27
TGTGCCAGCTCACCAAGACAGGGGGAAGAGACCCAGTACTTC	CASSPRQGEETQYF	TRBD1	TRBJ2-5	.	TRBV18
TGTGCCAGCAGTTACTCGAACTGGGACAGGGCCCACACCGGGGAGCTGTTTTTT	CASSYSNWDRAHTGELFF	TRBD1	TRBJ2-2	.	TRBV6-2/TRBV6-3